This entry describes one TCR beta chain. Its specificity is unknown. CDR3 length: 14 amino acids. Germline CDR1 LGHDT, CDR2 YNNKEL (reference sequence). V lost 4 bases and J 4 bases, leaving 11 bases between the germline ends. Unique-molecular-identifier-tagged TCR beta cDNA libraries were used. TCRdb redid the calling of the PCR reads with MiXCR, one entry per CDR3 protein. The table includes under 650,000 distinct CDR3 sequences, 44% detected once. The sample belongs to a study of post-analysis software for immune sequencing data. Regarding the study as a whole: Controls' normalized Chao1 diversity significantly exceeded that of multiple sclerosis patients. Patients showed TRBV5-6, TRBV5-1 and TRBV20-1 among a few TRBV segments more frequent than in controls. Clustering by F measure revealed strong co-clustering among samples prepared together in one batch.

Sequenced input: blood. The receptor was derived from a girl aged 5-17 years with multiple sclerosis. The chain is built from TRBV3-1 and TRBJ2-4; D is uncertain. This chain's CDR3 is CASSRSDQKNIQYF. The CDR3 nucleotides read TGTGCCAGCAGCCGGTCTGATCAGAAAAACATTCAGTACTTC.